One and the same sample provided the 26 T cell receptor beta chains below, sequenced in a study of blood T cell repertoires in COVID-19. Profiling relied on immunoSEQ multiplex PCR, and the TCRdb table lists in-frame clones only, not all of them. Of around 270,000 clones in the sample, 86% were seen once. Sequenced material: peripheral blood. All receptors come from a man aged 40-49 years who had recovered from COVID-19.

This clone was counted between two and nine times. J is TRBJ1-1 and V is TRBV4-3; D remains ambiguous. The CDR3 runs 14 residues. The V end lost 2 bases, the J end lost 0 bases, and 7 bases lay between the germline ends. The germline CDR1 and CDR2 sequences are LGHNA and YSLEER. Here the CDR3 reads CASSQYIMNTEAFF. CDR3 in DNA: TGCGCCAGCAGCCAATATATAATGAACACTGAAGCTTTCTTT.

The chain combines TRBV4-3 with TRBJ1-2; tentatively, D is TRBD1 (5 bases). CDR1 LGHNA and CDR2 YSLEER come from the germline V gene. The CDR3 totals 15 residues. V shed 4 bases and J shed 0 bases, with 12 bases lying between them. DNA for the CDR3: TGCGCCAGCAGCCTGGGGCCTAAATCTAACTATGGCTACACCTTC. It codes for CASSLGPKSNYGYTF.

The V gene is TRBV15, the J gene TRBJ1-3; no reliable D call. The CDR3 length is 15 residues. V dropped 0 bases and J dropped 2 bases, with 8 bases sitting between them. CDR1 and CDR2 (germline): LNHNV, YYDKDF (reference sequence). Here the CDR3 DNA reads TGTGCCACCAGCAGAGATACCGGGGCTGGAAACACCATATATTTT. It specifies CATSRDTGAGNTIYF.

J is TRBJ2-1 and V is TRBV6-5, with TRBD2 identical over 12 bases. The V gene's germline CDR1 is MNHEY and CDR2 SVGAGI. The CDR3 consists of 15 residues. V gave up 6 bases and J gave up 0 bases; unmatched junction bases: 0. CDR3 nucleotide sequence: TGTGCCAGCAGGGGACTAGCGGGCTCCTACAATGAGCAGTTCTTC. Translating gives CASRGLAGSYNEQFF.

This CDR3 reads CASSTRDRQETQYF. Written as DNA, the CDR3 is TGTGCCAGCAGCACAAGGGACAGACAAGAGACCCAGTACTTC. The genes are TRBV27 and TRBJ2-5, with 7 bases identical to TRBD1. The V segment lost 6 bases and the J segment 2 bases; nucleotides outside the gene matches: 6. CDR1 is MNHEY, CDR2 SMNVEV, per germline (reference sequence). This CDR3 is built from 14 residues.

The CDR3 bases are TGTGCCAGCAGTAGCGGGAGGCTATACAATGAGCAGTTCTTC. Protein product: CASSSGRLYNEQFF. V usage is TRBV6-5 and J usage is TRBJ2-1; 9 bases fit TRBD2. J was trimmed by 4 bases and V by 5 bases; bases with no gene match: 3. The CDR3 contains 14 residues. Germline V CDR1 and CDR2: MNHEY, SVGAGI.

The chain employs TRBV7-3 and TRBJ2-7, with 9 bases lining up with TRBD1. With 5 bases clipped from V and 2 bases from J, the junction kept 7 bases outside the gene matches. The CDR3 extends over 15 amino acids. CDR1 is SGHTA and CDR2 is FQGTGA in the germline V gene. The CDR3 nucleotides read TGTGCCAGCAGCCCACGGACAGGGGTTCCCTACGAGCAGTACTTC. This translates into CASSPRTGVPYEQYF.

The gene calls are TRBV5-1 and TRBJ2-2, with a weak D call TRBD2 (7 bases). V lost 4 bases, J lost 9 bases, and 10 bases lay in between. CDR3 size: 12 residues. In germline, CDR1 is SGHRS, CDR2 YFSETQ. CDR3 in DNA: TGCGCCAGCAGCGGGGGGGCTAGGGAGCTGTTTTTT. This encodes CASSGGARELFF.

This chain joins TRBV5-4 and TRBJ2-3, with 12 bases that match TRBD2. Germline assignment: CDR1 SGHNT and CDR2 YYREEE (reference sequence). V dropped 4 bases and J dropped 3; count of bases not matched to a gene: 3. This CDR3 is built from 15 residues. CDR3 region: CASSPGLAGTDTQYF. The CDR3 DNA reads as TGTGCCAGCAGCCCAGGACTAGCGGGAACAGATACGCAGTATTTT.

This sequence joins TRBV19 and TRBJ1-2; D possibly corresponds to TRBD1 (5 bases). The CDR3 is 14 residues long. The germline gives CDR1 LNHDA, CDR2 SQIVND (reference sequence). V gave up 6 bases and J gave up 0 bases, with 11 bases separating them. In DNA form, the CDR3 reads TGTGCCAGTAGAAAGACAGAGACTAACTATGGCTACACCTTC. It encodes CASRKTETNYGYTF.

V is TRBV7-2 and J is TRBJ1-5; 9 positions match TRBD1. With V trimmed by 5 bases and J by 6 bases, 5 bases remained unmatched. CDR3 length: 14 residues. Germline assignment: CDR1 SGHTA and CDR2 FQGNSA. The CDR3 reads CASSMGTGSQPQHF. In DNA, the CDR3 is TGTGCCAGCAGCATGGGGACAGGGAGTCAGCCCCAGCATTTT.

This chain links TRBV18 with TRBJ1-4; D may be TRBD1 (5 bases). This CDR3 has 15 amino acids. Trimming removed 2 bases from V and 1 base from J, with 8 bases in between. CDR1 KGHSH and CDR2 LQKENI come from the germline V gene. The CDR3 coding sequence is TGTGCCAGCTCACCAAGTAGGGGAACTAATGAAAAACTGTTTTTT. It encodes CASSPSRGTNEKLFF.

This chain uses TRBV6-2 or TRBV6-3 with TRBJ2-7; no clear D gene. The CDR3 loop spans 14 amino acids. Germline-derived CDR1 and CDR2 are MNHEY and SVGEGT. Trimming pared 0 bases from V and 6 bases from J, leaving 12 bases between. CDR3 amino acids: CASSYSDISAEQYF. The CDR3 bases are TGTGCCAGCAGTTACTCGGATATAAGCGCCGAGCAGTACTTC.

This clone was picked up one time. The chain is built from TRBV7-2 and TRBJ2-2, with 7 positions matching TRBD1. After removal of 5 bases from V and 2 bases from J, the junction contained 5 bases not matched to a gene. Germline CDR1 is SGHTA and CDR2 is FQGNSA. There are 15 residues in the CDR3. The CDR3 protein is CASSPGQANTGELFF. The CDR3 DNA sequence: TGTGCCAGCAGCCCTGGACAGGCTAACACCGGGGAGCTGTTTTTT.

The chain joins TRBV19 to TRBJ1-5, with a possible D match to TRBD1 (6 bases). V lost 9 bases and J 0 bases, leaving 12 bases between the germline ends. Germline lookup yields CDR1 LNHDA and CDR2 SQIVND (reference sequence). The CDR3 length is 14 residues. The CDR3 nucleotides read TGTGCCAGCAGGACAGTCTATAGCAATCAGCCCCAGCATTTT. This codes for CASRTVYSNQPQHF.

CDR3 sequence reads: CASSFGGETQYF. CDR3 sequence (DNA): TGTGCCAGCAGCTTTGGGGGGGAGACCCAGTACTTC. The gene calls are TRBV7-9 and TRBJ2-5; D may be TRBD2 (6 bases). The CDR3 consists of 12 residues. Trimming shortened V by 3 bases and J by 5 bases, and 7 bases separated the two germline ends. Germline V lookup: CDR1 SEHNR, CDR2 FQNEAQ (reference sequence).

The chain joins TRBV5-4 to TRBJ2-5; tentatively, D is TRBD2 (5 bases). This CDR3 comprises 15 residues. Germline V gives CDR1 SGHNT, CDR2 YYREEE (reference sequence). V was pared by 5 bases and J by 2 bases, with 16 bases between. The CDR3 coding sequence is TGTGCCAGCAGTCCTCCTAGAGGGAGTCAAGAGACCCAGTACTTC. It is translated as CASSPPRGSQETQYF.

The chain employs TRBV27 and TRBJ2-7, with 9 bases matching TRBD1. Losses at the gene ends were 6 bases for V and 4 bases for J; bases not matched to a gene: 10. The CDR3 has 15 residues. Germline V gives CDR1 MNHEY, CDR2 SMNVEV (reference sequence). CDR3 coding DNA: TGTGCCAGCAGCTATACCGGGACAGGGACATACGAGCAGTACTTC. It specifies CASSYTGTGTYEQYF.

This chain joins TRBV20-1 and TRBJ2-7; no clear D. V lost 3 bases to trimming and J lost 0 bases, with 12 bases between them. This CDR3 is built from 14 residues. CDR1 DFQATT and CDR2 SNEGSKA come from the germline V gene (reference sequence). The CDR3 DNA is TGCAGTGCTAGTATTACGGTATCCTCCTACGAGCAGTACTTC. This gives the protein CSASITVSSYEQYF.

The CDR3 spells CASRGQGCSYEQYF. CDR3 nucleotide sequence: TGCGCCAGCCGCGGACAGGGATGCTCCTACGAGCAGTACTTC. V usage is TRBV10-1 and J usage is TRBJ2-7; 8 positions match TRBD1. The V and J ends lost 8 bases and 0 bases, in that order; junction bases with no gene match: 6. Germline CDR1 and CDR2: WNHNN and SYGVQD (reference sequence). The CDR3 length is 14 residues.

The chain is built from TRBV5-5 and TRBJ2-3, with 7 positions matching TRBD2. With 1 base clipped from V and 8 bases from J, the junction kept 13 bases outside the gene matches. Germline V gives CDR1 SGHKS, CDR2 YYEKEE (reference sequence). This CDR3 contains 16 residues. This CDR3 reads CASSLLRRLAALTQYF. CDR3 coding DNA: TGTGCCAGCAGCTTGTTACGTAGGCTAGCGGCGCTTACGCAGTATTTT.

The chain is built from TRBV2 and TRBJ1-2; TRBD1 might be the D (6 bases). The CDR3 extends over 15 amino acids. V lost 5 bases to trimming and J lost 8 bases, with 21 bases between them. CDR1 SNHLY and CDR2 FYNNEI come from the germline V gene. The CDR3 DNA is TGTGCCAGCAGTTTACCACAAACAGGGCTGTACGGCTACACCTTC. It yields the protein CASSLPQTGLYGYTF.

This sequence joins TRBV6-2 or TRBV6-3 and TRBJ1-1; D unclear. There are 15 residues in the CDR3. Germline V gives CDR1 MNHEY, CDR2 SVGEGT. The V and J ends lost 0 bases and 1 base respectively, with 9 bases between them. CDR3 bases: TGTGCCAGCAGTTACTCGAGCCTTGGGAACACTGAAGCTTTCTTT. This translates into CASSYSSLGNTEAFF.

CDR3 DNA: TGCGCCAGCAGCTTGCAGGGGTCCAGCACAGATACGCAGTATTTT. This encodes CASSLQGSSTDTQYF. This chain uses TRBV5-1 with TRBJ2-3; tentatively, D is TRBD1 (6 bases). This CDR3 comprises 15 residues. V shed 1 base and J shed 0 bases, with 9 bases lying between them. Germline CDR1 is SGHRS and CDR2 is YFSETQ.

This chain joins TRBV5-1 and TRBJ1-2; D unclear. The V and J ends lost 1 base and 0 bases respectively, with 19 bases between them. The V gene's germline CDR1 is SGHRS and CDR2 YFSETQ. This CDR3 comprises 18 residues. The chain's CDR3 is CASSLSPHVTASNYGYTF. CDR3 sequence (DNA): TGCGCCAGCAGCTTGTCCCCCCACGTAACAGCTTCTAACTATGGCTACACCTTC.

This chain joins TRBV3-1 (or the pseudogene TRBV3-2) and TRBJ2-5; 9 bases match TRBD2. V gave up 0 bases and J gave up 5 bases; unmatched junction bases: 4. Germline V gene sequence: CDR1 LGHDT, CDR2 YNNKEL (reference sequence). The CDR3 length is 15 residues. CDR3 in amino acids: CASSQDTLAGETQYF. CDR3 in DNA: TGTGCCAGCAGCCAAGATACGCTAGCGGGGGAGACCCAGTACTTC.